The 28 T cell receptor beta chains listed next were all sequenced from one sample in a study of blood T cell repertoires in COVID-19. Here immunoSEQ multiplex PCR was the method, and the copy in TCRdb shows in-frame clones only, minus some. Of a few hundred thousand clones listed, about 82% are singletons. The sequencing input was peripheral blood. The source of these receptors is a human donor in a cohort sampled during active COVID-19.

The chain recombines TRBV19 with TRBJ1-5, with D tentatively TRBD1 (5 bases). Germline CDR1 reads LNHDA; CDR2 reads SQIVND (reference sequence). Trimming shortened V by 9 bases and J by 5 bases, and 14 bases separated the two germline ends. This CDR3 is built from 13 residues. CDR3 DNA sequence: TGTGCCAGCAGAGTGCAGGGCGATCAGCCCCAGCATTTT. Its translation is CASRVQGDQPQHF.

V usage is TRBV19 and J usage is TRBJ2-3, with 13 nucleotides matching TRBD2. The germline V gene has CDR1 LNHDA and CDR2 SQIVND (reference sequence). The CDR3 runs to 15 residues. Trimming at V came to 9 bases and at J to 2 bases, leaving 5 bases not matched to a gene. This CDR3 is CASGTSGVFTDTQYF. CDR3 coding DNA: TGTGCCAGCGGGACTAGCGGGGTGTTCACAGATACGCAGTATTTT.

Here the CDR3 DNA reads TGTGCCAGCAGCTTTGTGGGGCCGAACACCGGGGAGCTGTTTTTT. Its translation: CASSFVGPNTGELFF. The V gene is TRBV11-3, the J gene TRBJ2-2, with D possibly matching TRBD1 (5 bases). Trimming took off 3 bases at V and 0 bases at J, with 8 bases between the two ends. This CDR3 is built from 15 residues. From germline, CDR1 is SGHNT and CDR2 YENEEA.

The rearrangement links TRBV5-4 to TRBJ2-1; 9 nucleotides line up with TRBD2. Germline-derived CDR1 and CDR2 are SGHNT and YYREEE (reference sequence). J lost 3 bases, V lost 0 bases, and 4 bases had no gene match. This CDR3 comprises 16 residues. CDR3 residues: CASSLAGGGDYNEQFF. In DNA, the CDR3 is TGTGCCAGCAGCTTGGCCGGCGGGGGGGACTACAATGAGCAGTTCTTC. Full variable domain (rest looked up from reference TRBV5-4 and TRBJ2-1): ETGVTQSPTHLIKTRGQQVTLRCSSQSGHNTVSWYQQALGQGPQFIFQYYREEENGRGNFPPRFSGLQFPNYSSELNVNALELDDSALYLCASSLAGGGDYNEQFFGPGTRLTVL.

This clone was seen just once. The genes are TRBV19 and TRBJ1-4; the D gene is possibly TRBD1 (5 bases). The germline V and J ends were trimmed by 8 bases and 7 bases, with 14 bases remaining between them. Germline V CDR1 and CDR2: LNHDA, SQIVND (reference sequence). The CDR3 runs 13 residues. The CDR3 loop reads CASQNNGGEKLFF. The DNA for the CDR3 is TGTGCCAGTCAGAACAACGGGGGTGAAAAACTGTTTTTT.

This chain's CDR3 is CASTPEGQRNQPQHF. CDR3 sequence (DNA): TGTGCCAGCACCCCCGAGGGACAGCGCAATCAGCCCCAGCATTTT. The chain links TRBV2 to TRBJ1-5; 7 bases agree with TRBD1. The CDR3 consists of 15 residues. Germline CDR1 is SNHLY and CDR2 is FYNNEI. J gave up 2 bases and V 7 bases, and 8 bases lay outside the gene matches.

The chain couples TRBV21-1 to TRBJ1-5; the tabulated D call, TRBD1, remains unverified against the DNA. TRBV21-1 is deemed a pseudogene. There are 17 residues in the CDR3. The CDR3 bases are TGTGCCAGCAGCAAAACAGGGGACAGTTATAGCAATCAGCCCCAGCATTTT. Translating gives CASSKTGDSYSNQPQHF.

The chain recombines TRBV3-1 (or the pseudogene TRBV3-2) with TRBJ2-7, with TRBD1 matching over 7 bases. CDR3 length: 14 residues. Germline V lookup: CDR1 LGHDT, CDR2 YNNKEL (reference sequence). J gave up 2 bases and V 6 bases, and 7 bases lay outside the gene matches. This CDR3 reads CASSGTDRTYEQYF. The CDR3 DNA reads as TGTGCCAGCAGTGGGACAGACCGGACCTACGAGCAGTACTTC.

There are a few counts of this clone. The chain employs TRBV5-6 and TRBJ2-7, with D perhaps matching TRBD1 (5 bases). V dropped 0 bases and J dropped 4 bases, with 14 bases sitting between them. The CDR3 has 15 residues. The germline gives CDR1 SGHDT, CDR2 YYEEEE. CDR3 bases: TGTGCCAGCAGCTTGGTCACAGGCGCCAAATACGAGCAGTACTTC. Translating it yields CASSLVTGAKYEQYF.

Written as DNA, the CDR3 is TGTGCCAGCAGCTTTTTAGGAGCGAAGTCTATGAACACTGAAGCTTTCTTT. Amino acid sequence: CASSFLGAKSMNTEAFF. The J gene is TRBJ1-1, the V gene TRBV7-9; D not certain. CDR1 is SEHNR, CDR2 FQNEAQ, per germline (reference sequence). Trimming removed 3 bases from V and 0 bases from J, with 17 bases in between. This CDR3 has 17 amino acids.

The chain joins TRBV6-1 to TRBJ2-3; D might be TRBD2 (5 bases). Germline CDR1 reads MNHNS; CDR2 reads SASEGT. This CDR3 is 14 amino acids long. V gave up 0 bases and J gave up 5 bases, with 9 bases separating them. The CDR3 sequence: CASSEALRGDTQYF. The CDR3 DNA sequence: TGTGCCAGCAGTGAAGCGCTTCGGGGAGATACGCAGTATTTT.

The chain links TRBV27 to TRBJ2-5; D may be TRBD2 (5 bases). The germline V gene has CDR1 MNHEY and CDR2 SMNVEV (reference sequence). CDR3 size: 18 residues. V was pared by 3 bases and J by 1 base, with 21 bases between. CDR3 coding DNA: TGTGCCAGCAGTTTTGAAGGGCCGGCGAACGGGGTCCAAGAGACCCAGTACTTC. This encodes CASSFEGPANGVQETQYF.

The genes are TRBV2 and TRBJ1-4; D is ambiguous. Germline CDR1 SNHLY, CDR2 FYNNEI. The germline V and J ends were trimmed by 7 bases and 4 bases, with 13 bases remaining between them. The CDR3 is 14 residues long. CDR3 sequence reads: CASTRGQLNEKLFF. As DNA, the CDR3 is TGTGCCAGCACTAGAGGGCAGCTTAATGAAAAACTGTTTTTT. The full variable domain, in which reference TRBV2 and TRBJ1-4 provide the parts outside the CDR3, is EPEVTQTPSHQVTQMGQEVILRCVPISNHLYFYWYRQILGQKVEFLVSFYNNEISEKSEIFDDQFSVERPDGSNFTLKIRSTKLEDSAMYFCASTRGQLNEKLFFGSGTQLSVL.

The chain combines TRBV7-9 with TRBJ1-2; D call uncertain. Germline CDR1 SEHNR, CDR2 FQNEAQ (reference sequence). V lost 1 base, J lost 4 bases, and 10 bases lay in between. The CDR3 runs 14 residues. Written as DNA, the CDR3 is TGTGCCAGCAGCTTAGATGCCCGACTCTATGGCTACACCTTC. The encoded protein is CASSLDARLYGYTF.

The rearrangement joins TRBV5-6 to TRBJ1-5; 8 positions agree with TRBD1. The CDR3 contains 15 residues. Germline assignment: CDR1 SGHDT and CDR2 YYEEEE. The V and J ends lost 0 bases and 3 bases, in that order; junction bases with no gene match: 2. CDR3 sequence reads: CASSLATGVNQPQHF. CDR3 in DNA: TGTGCCAGCAGCTTGGCGACAGGGGTCAATCAGCCCCAGCATTTT.

The sample holds one count of this clone. The chain uses TRBV5-4 and TRBJ1-4, with unresolved D. Trimming shortened V by 0 bases and J by 1 base, and 7 bases separated the two germline ends. The CDR3 runs 15 residues. CDR1 and CDR2 from the germline V gene are SGHNT and YYREEE (reference sequence). The CDR3 DNA sequence: TGTGCCAGCAGCTTGGGGGCGGGAACTAATGAAAAACTGTTTTTT. Its protein is CASSLGAGTNEKLFF.

The chain uses TRBV29-1 and TRBJ1-3; TRBD1 might be the D (6 bases). The V gene lost 4 bases and the J gene lost 0 bases, with 10 bases spanning the gap. Germline CDR1 is SQVTM and CDR2 is ANQGSEA. The CDR3 runs 14 residues. The CDR3 loop is CSVVGTNSGNTIYF. The CDR3 coding sequence is TGCAGCGTTGTGGGGACAAACTCTGGAAACACCATATATTTT.

The chain combines TRBV6-5 with TRBJ1-2, with 8 bases that match TRBD1. Germline values: CDR1 MNHEY, CDR2 SVGAGI. V gave up 6 bases and J gave up 8 bases; unmatched junction bases: 14. The CDR3 is 15 amino acids. The DNA of the CDR3 is TGTGCCAGCAGCAGACCCCCGACAGGGGTAGGCGGCTACACCTTC. As protein: CASSRPPTGVGGYTF.

The chain couples TRBV19 to TRBJ1-3, with D unclear. Germline V gene lookup returns CDR1 LNHDA and CDR2 SQIVND (reference sequence). The germline V and J ends were trimmed by 7 bases and 1 base, with 8 bases remaining between them. This CDR3 has 13 amino acids. The CDR3 here is CASTEGSGNTIYF. The CDR3 region has the DNA TGTGCCAGTACCGAGGGTTCTGGAAACACCATATATTTT.

The chain joins TRBV27 to TRBJ1-6, with D maybe TRBD1 (5 bases). CDR3 size: 15 residues. Trimming left V 5 bases short and J 7 bases short, with 15 bases between. Germline lookup yields CDR1 MNHEY and CDR2 SMNVEV (reference sequence). DNA for the CDR3: TGTGCCAGCAGTACCCGGGGGGTCGGGAATTCACCCCTCCACTTT. This translates into CASSTRGVGNSPLHF.

V and J are TRBV18 and TRBJ1-1; D unclear. Germline loops: CDR1 KGHSH, CDR2 LQKENI. The V and J ends lost 3 bases and 3 bases respectively, with 8 bases between them. CDR3 length equals 13 residues. The CDR3 nucleotides read TGTGCCAGCTCACCGATGGGCGACACTGAAGCTTTCTTT. As protein: CASSPMGDTEAFF.

This sequence joins TRBV3-1 (or the pseudogene TRBV3-2) and TRBJ2-5; D unresolved. This CDR3 has 12 amino acids. Germline-derived CDR1 and CDR2 are LGHDT and YNNKEL (reference sequence). Trimming took 1 base from V and 4 from J, leaving 4 bases between them. The CDR3 region is CASSQGGETQYF. The CDR3 nucleotides read TGTGCCAGCAGCCAAGGAGGAGAGACCCAGTACTTC.

The chain couples TRBV14 to TRBJ2-7; D may be TRBD1 (5 bases). This CDR3 region has 14 residues. Germline CDR1 is SGHDN and CDR2 is FVKESK. Trimming removed 6 bases at V and 7 bases at J, with 19 bases between. CDR3 in amino acids: CASSQNMGRFEQYF. DNA of the CDR3: TGTGCCAGCAGTCAAAACATGGGGCGATTTGAGCAGTACTTC.

This clone was seen a single time. The V call is TRBV9, the J call TRBJ2-3; the match to TRBD2 covers 7 bases. Germline loops: CDR1 SGDLS, CDR2 YYNGEE. After removal of 4 bases from V and 4 bases from J, the junction contained 9 bases not matched to a gene. This CDR3 spans 15 amino acids. CDR3 amino acids: CASSPREGGADTQYF. The CDR3 nucleotides read TGTGCCAGCAGCCCCAGGGAGGGCGGGGCAGATACGCAGTATTTT.

The chain uses TRBV14 and TRBJ1-2; perhaps TRBD1 as D (6 bases). The V and J ends lost 0 bases and 4 bases respectively, with 12 bases between them. There are 15 residues in the CDR3. Germline loops: CDR1 SGHDN, CDR2 FVKESK. CDR3 sequence (DNA): TGTGCCAGCAGCCAAGATAGAGGGGACATCTATGGCTACACCTTC. It is translated as CASSQDRGDIYGYTF. Full variable domain (missing parts from reference TRBV14 and TRBJ1-2): EAGVTQFPSHSVIEKGQTVTLRCDPISGHDNLYWYRRVMGKEIKFLLHFVKESKQDESGMPNNRFLAERTGGTYSTLKVQPAELEDSGVYFCASSQDRGDIYGYTFGSGTRLTVV.

The rearrangement joins TRBV7-6 to TRBJ2-2, with 8 bases matching TRBD2. The CDR3 spans 16 residues. V lost 1 base and J lost 6; bases outside the gene matches: 7. Germline CDR1 is SGHVS and CDR2 is FNYEAQ. CDR3 residues: CASSLEAGGAPGELFF. CDR3 sequence (DNA): TGTGCCAGCAGCTTAGAGGCCGGGGGGGCCCCCGGGGAGCTGTTTTTT.

The V call is TRBV7-2, the J call TRBJ2-3, with 7 nucleotides matching TRBD2. This CDR3 is 14 amino acids long. The V gene's germline CDR1 is SGHTA and CDR2 FQGNSA. The junction had 3 bases not matched to a gene; V was cut back by 2 bases and J by 4 bases. CDR3 sequence (DNA): TGTGCCAGCAGCTTATTGGGGGGGGCAGATACGCAGTATTTT. Encoded protein: CASSLLGGADTQYF.

This sequence joins TRBV6-5 and TRBJ1-4; possibly TRBD1 for D (5 bases). Trimming removed 6 bases at V and 2 bases at J, with 10 bases between. Germline V gives CDR1 MNHEY, CDR2 SVGAGI. The CDR3 loop spans 14 amino acids. The CDR3 bases are TGTGCCAGCAGGATCGGGGGGACTAATGAAAAACTGTTTTTT. Amino acid sequence: CASRIGGTNEKLFF.